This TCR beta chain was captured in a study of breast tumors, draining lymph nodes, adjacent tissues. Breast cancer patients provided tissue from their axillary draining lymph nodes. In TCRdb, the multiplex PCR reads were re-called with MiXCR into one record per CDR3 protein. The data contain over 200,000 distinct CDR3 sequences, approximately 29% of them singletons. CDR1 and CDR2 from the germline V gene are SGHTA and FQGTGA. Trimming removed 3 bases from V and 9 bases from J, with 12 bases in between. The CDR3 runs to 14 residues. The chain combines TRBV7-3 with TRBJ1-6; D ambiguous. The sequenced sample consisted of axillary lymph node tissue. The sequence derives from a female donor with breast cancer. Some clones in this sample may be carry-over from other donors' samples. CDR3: CASSLRASSSPLHF. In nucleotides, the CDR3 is TGTGCCAGCAGCTTGAGGGCGAGCTCTTCACCCCTCCACTTT.